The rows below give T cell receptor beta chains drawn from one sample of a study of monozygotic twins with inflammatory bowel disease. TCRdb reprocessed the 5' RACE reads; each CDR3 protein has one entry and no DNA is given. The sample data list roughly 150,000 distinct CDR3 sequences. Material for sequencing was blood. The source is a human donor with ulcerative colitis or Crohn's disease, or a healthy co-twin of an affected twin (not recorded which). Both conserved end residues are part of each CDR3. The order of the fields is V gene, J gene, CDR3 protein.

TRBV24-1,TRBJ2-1,CATSDLGQGFHEQFF
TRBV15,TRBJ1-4,CATSRDYGTKKLFF
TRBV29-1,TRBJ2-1,CSVPGGLSYNEQFF
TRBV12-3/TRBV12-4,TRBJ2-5,CASSRGIGGETQYF
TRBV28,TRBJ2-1,CASSLPRGNEQFF
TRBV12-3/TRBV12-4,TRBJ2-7,CASSPSGTKTYEQYF
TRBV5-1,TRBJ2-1,CASTSPRQNNEQFF
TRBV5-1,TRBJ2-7,CASSFGRVLYEQYF
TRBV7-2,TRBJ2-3,CASSRDRGKGTDTQYF
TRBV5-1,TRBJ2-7,CASRSGLRGDYEQYF
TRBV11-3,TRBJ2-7,CASSLDPLTEQYF
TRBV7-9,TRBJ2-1,CASSFKTRKNEQFF
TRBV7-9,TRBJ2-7,CASSLDLQAYEQYF
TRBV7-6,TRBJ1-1,CASSSDRIATEAFF
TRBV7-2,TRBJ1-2,CASSLARTANYGYTF
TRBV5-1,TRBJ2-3,CASSFDSSRTDTQYF
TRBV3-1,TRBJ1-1,CASSQEYTEAFF
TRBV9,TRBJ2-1,CASSVESGNPYNEQFF
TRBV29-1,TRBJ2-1,CSAWTSTDNEQFF
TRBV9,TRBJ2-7,CASSPTWGKNYEQYF
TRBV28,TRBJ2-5,CASSLTGRAKTQYF
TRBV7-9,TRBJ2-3,CASSLYPPVTDTQYF
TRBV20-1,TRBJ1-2,CSASQGPAQGYTF
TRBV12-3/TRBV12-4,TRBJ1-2,CASSLVTGGVDYGYTF
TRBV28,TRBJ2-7,CASSFSDKTYEQYF
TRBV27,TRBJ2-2,CASRKYTGELFF
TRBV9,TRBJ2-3,CASSVGGLAYRTPTDTQYF
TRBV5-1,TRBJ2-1,CASSLGPLAGAFNEQFF
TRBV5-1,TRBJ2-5,CASSLRQSEGTQYF
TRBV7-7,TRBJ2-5,CASSIDYQETQYF
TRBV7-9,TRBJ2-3,CASSLELGSYTDTRYF
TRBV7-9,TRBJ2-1,CASSFRAGSYNEQFF
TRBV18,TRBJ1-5,CASSRGQAENQPQHF
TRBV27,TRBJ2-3,CASSLIVSTDTQYF
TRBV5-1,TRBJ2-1,CASSLPGQGVSSYNEQFF
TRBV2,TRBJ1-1,CASSIPGPIEAFF
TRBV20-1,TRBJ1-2,CSARPPLKLRARGYGYTF
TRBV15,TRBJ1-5,CATGGGRANQPQHF
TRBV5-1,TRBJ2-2,CASSAGGVGTGELFF
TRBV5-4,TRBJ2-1,CASSPGWDTQFF
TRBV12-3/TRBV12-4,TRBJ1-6,CASRTQGQTNSPLHF
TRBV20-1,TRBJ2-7,CSAHGIGGMTGQVYEQYF
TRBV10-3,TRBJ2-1,CATMGDSGNNEQFF
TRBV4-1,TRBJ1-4,CASREMGAGDEKLFF
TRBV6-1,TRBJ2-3,CASSLTDRAQRTDTQYF
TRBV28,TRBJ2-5,CASSSWTSGRSGETQYF